This TCR beta chain derives from a study of radiation and T cells in renal cell carcinoma. TCRdb's table, derived via immunoSEQ multiplex PCR, lists solely in-frame clones and lacks some. This table holds 150,000 or so clones, about 88% found once. The time point: baseline pretreatment blood. Stated treatment: 15 Gy SBRT to primary tumor, nephrectomy 4 weeks later. The CDR3 spans 14 residues. V shed 4 bases and J shed 1 base, with 9 bases lying between them. Germline V gives CDR1 ENHRY, CDR2 SYGVKD. Source: blood, taken from a patient whose treatment included radiotherapy and nephrectomy. The sequence was collected from a woman in her 70s with renal cell carcinoma. V gene TRBV10-3 combines with J gene TRBJ2-3, with D hard to call. CDR3 DNA sequence: TGTGCCATCAGTGCGGGCCCCGGCACAGATACGCAGTATTTT. This encodes CAISAGPGTDTQYF.